The present entry profiles one T cell receptor beta chain with its context. Its specificity is not known. This sample was taken from a study of beta chain features in type 1 diabetes. Looking at the study overall: Sorted cells examined across all samples numbered 107,917,701.

Since all of the isolated RNA was reverse transcribed, expressed TCRB transcripts were what got sequenced. The repertoire was sequenced with immunoSEQ multiplex PCR; TCRdb's copy has only in-frame clones and lacks some. The sample comprises fewer than 350,000 clones, approximately 15% of which are singletons, and about 0.014% rests with the top ten. Notes on the study in general: For Type 1 diabetes patients, all four CD4+ subsets carried TCRB CDR3s that were moderately but significantly shorter. Patients showed naive, central memory and Treg TCRB repertoires that appeared more similar than those of healthy donors. Over-representation of high TCR-expressing cells was a possible consequence of cDNA sequencing.

CD4+ cells of the naive, central memory, regulatory and stem cell-like memory types were sorted via CD45RO/CCR7/CD25/CD127/CD95/CD27. This CDR3 region has 13 residues. Trimming shortened V by 5 bases and J by 6 bases, and 9 bases separated the two germline ends. Germline CDR1 and CDR2: SGHRS and YFSETQ. Sequenced: naive CD4+ T cells from blood. The gene calls are TRBV5-1 and TRBJ1-6; possibly TRBD1 for D (5 bases). The origin of this receptor is a man younger than 35 with type 1 diabetes. The CDR3 bases are TGCGCCAGCAGTGGGGCGCGTAATTCACCCCTCCACTTT. It specifies CASSGARNSPLHF.